This TCR beta chain was recovered during a study of vaccination effects on CD4 cells after COVID-19. Antigen-specific CD4+ T cells were expanded (with viral peptide pools) by the ViraFEST assay ahead of sequencing. Following culture for roughly 10 days, CD4+ T cells were isolated. In the vaccine recipients, nucleocapsid antibodies were negative and there was no prior SARS-CoV-2 infection. They grew approximately 2.1 million PBMC in each well, adding 10 IU/ml IL-2 and roughly 9.3 ug/ml peptides. Profiling relied on immunoSEQ multiplex PCR, and the TCRdb table lists in-frame clones only, not all of them. Of about 41,000 clones listed, more than 65% are singletons. From germline, CDR1 is LNHDA and CDR2 SQIVND (reference sequence). V lost 9 bases to trimming and J lost 9 bases; unmatched junction nucleotides: 14. There are 14 residues in the CDR3. This clone was counted a few times. What it binds is not known.

The source was CD4+ T cells from PBMCs cultured with HCoV-NL63 spike peptides, collected before COVID-19 vaccination. This clonotype was sampled from a human donor who received a COVID-19 vaccine. The V call is TRBV19, the J call TRBJ2-1, with TRBD1 identical over 7 bases. The CDR3 reads CASLGQRGTSEQFF. For the CDR3, the DNA is TGTGCCAGCCTGGGACAGCGTGGAACCAGTGAGCAGTTCTTC.